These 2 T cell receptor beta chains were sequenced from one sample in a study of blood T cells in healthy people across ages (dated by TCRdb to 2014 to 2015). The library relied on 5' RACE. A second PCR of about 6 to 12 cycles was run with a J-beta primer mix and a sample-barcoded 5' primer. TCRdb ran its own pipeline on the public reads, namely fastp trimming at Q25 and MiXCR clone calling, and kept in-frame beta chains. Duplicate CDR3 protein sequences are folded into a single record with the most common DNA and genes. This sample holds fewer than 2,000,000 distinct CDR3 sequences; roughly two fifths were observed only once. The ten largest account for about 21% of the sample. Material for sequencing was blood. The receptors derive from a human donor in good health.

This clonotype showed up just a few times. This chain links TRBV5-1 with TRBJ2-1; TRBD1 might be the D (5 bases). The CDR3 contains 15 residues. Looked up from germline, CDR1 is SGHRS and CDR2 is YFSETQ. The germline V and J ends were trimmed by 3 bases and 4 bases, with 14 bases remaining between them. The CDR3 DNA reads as TGCGCCAGCAGCTCGCAGACGACAGATTACAATGAGCAGTTCTTC. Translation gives CASSSQTTDYNEQFF.

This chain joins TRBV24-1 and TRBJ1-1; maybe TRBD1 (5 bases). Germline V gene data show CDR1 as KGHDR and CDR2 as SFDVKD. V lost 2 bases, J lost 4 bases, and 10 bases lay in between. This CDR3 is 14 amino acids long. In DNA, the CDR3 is TGTGCCACCAGTGATTGGGACTCACCCACTGAAGCTTTCTTT. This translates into CATSDWDSPTEAFF.